This TCR beta chain was recorded in a study of blood T cell repertoires in COVID-19. On the study more broadly: COVID-19 samples collected from the United States, Italy and Spain covered acute and convalescent phases. The analysed material was cDNA or gDNA that came from T cells, B-cell-depleted T cells, or PBMCs.

How the authors handled the data: Estimation of nucleated cell counts relied on the amplification of reference gene primers. Profiling relied on immunoSEQ multiplex PCR, and the TCRdb table lists in-frame clones only, not all of them. V and J calls and clone size are those listed in that table; D and trimming were worked out from the DNA. Of 100,000 to 150,000 clones in the sample, around 86% were seen once. The receptor's source is a man aged 40-49 years with active or convalescent COVID-19. The sequenced sample consisted of peripheral blood.

The CDR3 loop is CASSRGGGNQPQHF. Here the CDR3 DNA reads TGTGCCAGCAGTAGGGGGGGAGGCAATCAGCCCCAGCATTTT. This sequence joins TRBV6-2 or TRBV6-3 and TRBJ1-5; D is possibly TRBD1 (6 bases). The CDR3 runs 14 residues. V lost 5 bases and J 2 bases, leaving 10 bases between the germline ends. The V gene's germline CDR1 is MNHEY and CDR2 SVGEGT.